The rows below give T cell receptor beta chains drawn from one sample of a study of blood T cell repertoires in COVID-19. The data were produced by immunoSEQ multiplex PCR, yet TCRdb's version contains in-frame clones alone and is incomplete. The data show over 150,000 clones, 65% to 80% seen once. Sequencing was performed on peripheral blood. Receptor source: a man aged 60-69 years with acute or convalescent COVID-19. The CDR3 runs from the conserved cysteine through the conserved F or W. The order of the fields is V gene, clone size, D gene, J gene, CDR3 DNA, CDR3 protein. The D gene is left open where the match is weak. Clone size appears in some rows only: once, few, many, or a class for an expanded clone.

>TRBV5-1|.|TRBD1|TRBJ1-1
TGCGCCAGCAGTCTTAACAGGGGGGACACTGAAGCTTTCTTT
CASSLNRGDTEAFF
>TRBV27|few|TRBD1|TRBJ1-1
TGTGCCAGCAGTTCAACAGGGGGCACTGAAGCTTTCTTT
CASSSTGGTEAFF
>TRBV12-5|.|.|TRBJ2-3
TGTGCTAGTGGTTTACTCCGGGATACGCAGTATTTT
CASGLLRDTQYF
>TRBV3-1/TRBV3-2|few|.|TRBJ2-2
TGTGCCAGCAGCCAAGGGACAGAGGGGACCGGGGAGCTGTTTTTT
CASSQGTEGTGELFF
>TRBV10-3|.|.|TRBJ1-5
TGTGCCATCAGTGAGTCCGCGGACACCTCTTACTATCAGCCCCAGCATTTT
CAISESADTSYYQPQHF
>TRBV7-2|.|TRBD1|TRBJ1-1
TGTGCCAGCAGCCCAACCCAGGGGGCGTACACTGAAGCTTTCTTT
CASSPTQGAYTEAFF
>TRBV19|few|.|TRBJ1-2
TGTGCCAGTAGTATACCCCAGGGCTTCTATGGCTACACCTTC
CASSIPQGFYGYTF
>TRBV5-1|.|.|TRBJ1-1
TGCGCCAGCAGCCCGATGACTGAGGGCACTGAAGCTTTCTTT
CASSPMTEGTEAFF
>TRBV28|.|TRBD1|TRBJ1-2
TGTGCCAGCAGTTTCAACAGGGGTTTCGGCTACACCTTC
CASSFNRGFGYTF
>TRBV19|.|TRBD1|TRBJ1-4
TGTGCCAGTAGTGGGGACAGGGTCCCAACTAATGAAAAACTGTTTTTT
CASSGDRVPTNEKLFF
>TRBV6-5|.|TRBD1|TRBJ2-1
TGTGCCAGCAGCCCCGGGACAGGGAGCAATGAGCAGTTCTTC
CASSPGTGSNEQFF
>TRBV29-1|.|.|TRBJ2-7
TGCAGCGTTGAGGCCAGGGAAGGTGAGCAGTACTTC
CSVEAREGEQYF
>TRBV2|.|.|TRBJ1-1
TGTGCCAGCAGGGGGAGGACGGGGGGCACTGAAGCTTTCTTT
CASRGRTGGTEAFF
>TRBV28|.|TRBD1|TRBJ2-5
TGTGCCAGCAGTCTCTTGACAGGGGCGGCGGAGACCCAGTACTTC
CASSLLTGAAETQYF
>TRBV5-6|.|.|TRBJ2-7
TGTGCCAGCAGCTCAGCTGGACAGTTTTACGAGCAGTACTTC
CASSSAGQFYEQYF
>TRBV18|.|.|TRBJ2-7
TGTGCCAGCTCCCCCCGACAGAGCTCCTACGAGCAGTACTTC
CASSPRQSSYEQYF
>TRBV7-3|.|TRBD1|TRBJ2-1
TGTGCCAGCAGCTTGGACAGGGGAAATGAGCAGTTCTTC
CASSLDRGNEQFF